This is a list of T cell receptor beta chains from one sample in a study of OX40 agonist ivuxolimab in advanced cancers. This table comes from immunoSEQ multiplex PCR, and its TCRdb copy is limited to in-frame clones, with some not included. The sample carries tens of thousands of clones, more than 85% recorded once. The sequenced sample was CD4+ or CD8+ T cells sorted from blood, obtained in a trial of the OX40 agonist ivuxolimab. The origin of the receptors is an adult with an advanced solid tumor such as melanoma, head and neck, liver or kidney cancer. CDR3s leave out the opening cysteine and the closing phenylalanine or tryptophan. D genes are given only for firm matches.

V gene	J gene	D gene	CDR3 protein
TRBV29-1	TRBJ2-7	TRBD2	SAEQSGTSYEQY
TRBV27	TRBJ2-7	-	ASSTHKTVVEQY
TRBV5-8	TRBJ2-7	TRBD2	ASSPLSGSMYEQY
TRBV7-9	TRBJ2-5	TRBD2	ASSSPERGLPQETQY
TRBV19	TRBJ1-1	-	ASSIYGGLNTEAF
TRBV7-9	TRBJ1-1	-	ASSLATTAESTEAF
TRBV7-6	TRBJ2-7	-	ASSLGQARAYEQY
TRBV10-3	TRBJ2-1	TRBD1	AISERQGFYNEQF
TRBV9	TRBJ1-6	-	ASSVDRANSPLH
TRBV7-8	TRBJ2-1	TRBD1	ASSLGTGGGEQF
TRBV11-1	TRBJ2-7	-	ASSLRPGTPGSYEQY
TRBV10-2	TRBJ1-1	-	ASSEAGTEAF
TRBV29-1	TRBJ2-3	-	SVEEGSTDTQY
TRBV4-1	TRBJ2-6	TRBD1	ASSTIQGATGANVLT
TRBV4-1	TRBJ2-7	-	ASSLGKTYEQY
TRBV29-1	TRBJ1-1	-	SVGPISEAF
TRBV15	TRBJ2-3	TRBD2	ATSRDASKSGSFADTQY
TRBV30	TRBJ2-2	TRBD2	AWSGGLAVTNTGELF
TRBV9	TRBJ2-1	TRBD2	ASSESGRGNEQF
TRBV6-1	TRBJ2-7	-	ASLRSTSYEQY
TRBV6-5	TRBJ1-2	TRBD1	ASSYGTGNYGYT
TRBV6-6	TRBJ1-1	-	ATGTRTEAF
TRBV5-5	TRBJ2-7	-	ASSLVREMEQY
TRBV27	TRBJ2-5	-	ASSLSYGLRGGETQY
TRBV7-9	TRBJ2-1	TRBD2	ASSLALAGDVDEQF
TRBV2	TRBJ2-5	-	ASSEAEETANQETQY
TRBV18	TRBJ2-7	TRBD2	ASSRPTSGGLDRTYEQY
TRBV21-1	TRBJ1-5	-	ASSKEAGGSRAFNQPQH
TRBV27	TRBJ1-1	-	ASSFVPAGDTEAF
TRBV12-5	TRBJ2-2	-	ASGLVLGEAGELF
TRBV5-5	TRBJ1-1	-	ASSSPQANTEAF
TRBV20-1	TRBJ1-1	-	SAEHQGEAF
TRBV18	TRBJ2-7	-	ASSPELRLDEQY